This T cell receptor (beta chain) was identified during a study of blood T cell repertoires in COVID-19. Whole-study context: Italy, Spain and the United States were the sources of the convalescent and acute COVID-19 samples. PBMCs, B-cell-depleted T cells, or T cells provided the cDNA or gDNA that made up the material.

In the authors' methods: The authors estimated nucleated cell counts from reference gene primer amplification. Using immunoSEQ multiplex PCR, the repertoire was profiled, and TCRdb retains in-frame clones only, with some absent. The V and J calls and clone size are taken from that table; D and trimming were inferred from the DNA. The data hold approximately 230,000 clones, with roughly four fifths observed a single time. The length of the CDR3 is 16 residues. CDR1 is LGHDT and CDR2 is YNNKEL in the germline V gene (reference sequence). The V and J ends lost 4 bases and 4 bases respectively, with 19 bases between them.

The V and J genes are TRBV3-1 (or the pseudogene TRBV3-2) and TRBJ1-2, with a weak D call TRBD1 (5 bases). The origin of this receptor is a man at least 80 years old with acute or convalescent COVID-19. Sequencing was carried out using peripheral blood. CDR3 DNA sequence: TGTGCCAGCAGCCCGAACGACCAGGGAAGTCTCTATGGCTACACCTTC. Translated, it gives CASSPNDQGSLYGYTF.